The clone carrying this T cell receptor beta chain was counted only a few times. Antigen: not known. Using immunoSEQ multiplex PCR, the repertoire was profiled, and TCRdb retains in-frame clones only, with some absent. The data contain some 46,000 clones, over 80% of them singletons. This sample stems from a study of a mutant IDH1 vaccine in newly diagnosed glioma. Study context: Before enrollment, patients got radiotherapy alone, temozolomide alone, or mostly the combination.

Time point of the sample: week 35, safety follow-up. Each dose of the vaccine consisted of 300 ug of mutant IDH1 20-mer peptide, with topical imiquimod. Trimming took 3 bases from V and 2 from J, leaving 16 bases between them. Germline V gives CDR1 LGHNA, CDR2 YSLEER. The CDR3 is 16 residues long. Source: PBMCs, taken from a glioma patient whose treatment included an IDH1 peptide vaccine. The receptor was derived from a man aged 50-59 years with glioma. V and J are TRBV4-3 and TRBJ2-5; D possibly matches TRBD1 or TRBD2 (5 bases each). The DNA for the CDR3 is TGCGCCAGCAGCCAGCGACCGGGACCACAACAAGAGACCCAGTACTTC. Its protein product is CASSQRPGPQQETQYF.